The entry below describes one TCR beta chain. Seattle enrolled patients during active infection and tracked them longitudinally. This record comes from a study of blood T cell repertoires in COVID-19. Study-level information: The United States, Italy and Spain supplied acute and convalescent COVID-19 samples. Sources were T cells, B-cell-depleted T cells, or PBMCs; the material itself was cDNA or gDNA.

In the authors' methods: Amplified reference gene primers provided the basis for estimating nucleated cell counts. Generated by immunoSEQ multiplex PCR, the TCRdb table keeps only in-frame clones and is missing some. V and J calls and clone size are given by that table; D and trimming were obtained from the DNA. This repertoire shows about 95,000 clones, about nine tenths found once; its top ten account for under 5.5%. The junction had 10 bases not matched to a gene; V was cut back by 4 bases and J by 5 bases. Germline V gene lookup returns CDR1 SGHRS and CDR2 YFSETQ. The CDR3 spans 16 residues. The chain employs TRBV5-1 and TRBJ2-7; 12 nucleotides line up with TRBD2. The clonotype was recovered from a man aged 55 to 70 with COVID-19, enrolled during active disease. Sequencing input: peripheral blood. The CDR3 region is CASSQRLAGVVDEQYF. The CDR3 DNA is TGCGCCAGCAGCCAAAGACTAGCGGGAGTGGTGGACGAGCAGTACTTC.